This is a list of T cell receptor beta chains from one sample in a study of cytomegalovirus exposure and HLA in healthy donors. Sequencing used immunoSEQ multiplex PCR; TCRdb keeps in-frame clones, though not all of them. This table has 65,000 to 80,000 clones, roughly 94% appearing once. Sequencing was performed on PBMCs. These TCRs come from a young woman in good health and CMV-seronegative. CDR3s include the opening cysteine and the closing phenylalanine or tryptophan. The D gene is left open where the match is weak. Clone size is not always given. Where it is, it says once, few, many or a class for expanded clones.

clone_size	v_call	d_call	cdr3_length	j_call	cdr3_aa	cdr3_nt
.	TRBV27	.	17	TRBJ1-2	CASSLSGAGVAVYGYTF	TGTGCCAGCAGTTTATCGGGGGCAGGGGTGGCGGTCTATGGCTACACCTTC
.	TRBV5-1	.	16	TRBJ1-1	CASSLAGQGLNTEAFF	TGCGCCAGCAGCTTGGCCGGGCAGGGGTTGAACACTGAAGCTTTCTTT
.	TRBV7-9	TRBD1	14	TRBJ2-2	CASSEDRDTGELFF	TGTGCCAGCAGCGAGGACAGGGACACCGGGGAGCTGTTTTTT
.	TRBV7-9	.	14	TRBJ1-2	CASSLPTPNYGYTF	TGTGCCAGCAGCTTACCGACACCTAACTATGGCTACACCTTC
.	TRBV30	TRBD2	13	TRBJ2-7	CAQRLAGSYEQYF	TGTGCCCAGCGGCTAGCGGGTTCATACGAGCAGTACTTC
few	TRBV12-2	.	17	TRBJ2-2	CASRLAHETSLTGELFF	TGTGCAAGTCGCTTAGCGCACGAGACATCCCTCACCGGGGAGCTGTTTTTT
.	TRBV6-1	.	13	TRBJ2-1	CASRERGYNEQFF	TGTGCCAGCAGGGAAAGGGGCTACAATGAGCAGTTCTTC
.	TRBV5-1	.	13	TRBJ2-7	CASSLGSVHEQYF	TGCGCCAGCAGCTTGGGTTCCGTCCACGAGCAGTACTTC
.	TRBV4-1	TRBD2	17	TRBJ2-3	CASSQGGSSGRGDTQYF	TGCGCCAGCAGCCAGGGAGGTTCTAGCGGGAGGGGTGATACGCAGTATTTT
.	TRBV20-1	.	11	TRBJ2-1	CSALSYNEQFF	TGCAGTGCTCTGAGTTACAATGAGCAGTTCTTC
once	TRBV21-1	.	15	TRBJ1-1	CASSKVIPGDTEAFF	TGTGCCAGCAGCAAAGTTATTCCGGGGGACACTGAAGCTTTCTTT
.	TRBV4-3	.	19	TRBJ2-3	CASSQRYFRTASSTDTQYF	TGCGCCAGCAGCCAAAGGTATTTTCGGACTGCTTCTAGCACAGATACGCAGTATTTT
.	TRBV28	.	14	TRBJ1-5	CASSLFISNQPQHF	TGTGCCAGCAGTTTATTCATTAGCAATCAGCCCCAGCATTTT
.	TRBV5-1	.	13	TRBJ2-5	CASSHESGETQYF	TGCGCCAGCAGCCACGAGTCTGGAGAGACCCAGTACTTC
.	TRBV7-8	TRBD1	13	TRBJ1-2	CASSEGTGYGYTF	TGTGCCAGCAGCGAAGGGACAGGCTATGGCTACACCTTC
.	TRBV28	.	15	TRBJ2-7	CASRRGQISSYEQYF	TGTGCCAGCAGACGAGGACAGATAAGCTCCTACGAGCAGTACTTC
.	TRBV11-3	.	13	TRBJ2-7	CASSLPLEYEQYF	TGTGCCAGCAGCTTACCTCTGGAGTACGAGCAGTACTTC
.	TRBV4-1	.	14	TRBJ1-4	CASSHFIEGEKLFF	TGCGCCAGCAGCCACTTCATCGAGGGTGAAAAACTGTTTTTT
.	TRBV14	.	16	TRBJ2-1	CASSRIMGAPYNEQFF	TGTGCCAGCAGCCGAATCATGGGGGCGCCCTACAATGAGCAGTTCTTC
.	TRBV5-1	.	15	TRBJ2-1	CASSLASSSYNEQFF	TGCGCCAGCAGCTTGGCTTCCTCTTCCTACAATGAGCAGTTCTTC
.	TRBV5-8	.	13	TRBJ2-2	CASSLESSRELFF	TGTGCCAGCAGCTTGGAGAGTTCCAGGGAGCTGTTTTTT
.	TRBV6-1	.	14	TRBJ2-6	CASKGGGEANVLTF	TGTGCCAGCAAAGGGGGCGGGGAGGCCAACGTCCTGACTTTC